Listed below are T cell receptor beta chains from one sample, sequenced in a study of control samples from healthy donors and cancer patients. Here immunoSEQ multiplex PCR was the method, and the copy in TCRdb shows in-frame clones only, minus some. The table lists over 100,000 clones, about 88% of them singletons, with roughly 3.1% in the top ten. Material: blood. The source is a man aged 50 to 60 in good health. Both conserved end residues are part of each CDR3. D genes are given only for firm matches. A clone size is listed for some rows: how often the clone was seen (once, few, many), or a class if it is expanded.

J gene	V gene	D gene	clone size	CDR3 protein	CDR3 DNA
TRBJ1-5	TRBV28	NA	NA	CASSLSVQPQHF	TGTGCCAGCAGTTTATCGGTCCAGCCCCAGCATTTT
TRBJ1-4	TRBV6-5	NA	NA	CASSYTLGAELFF	TGTGCCAGCAGTTACACGTTGGGAGCGGAACTGTTTTTT
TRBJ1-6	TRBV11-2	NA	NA	CASSARHGGSGNSPLHF	TGTGCCAGCAGCGCCCGACACGGGGGTTCGGGAAATTCACCCCTCCACTTT
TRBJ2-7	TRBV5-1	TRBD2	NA	CASTRGGADEQYF	TGCGCCAGCACCCGGGGAGGGGCCGACGAGCAGTACTTC
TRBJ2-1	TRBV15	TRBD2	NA	CATSTIRGVLNEQFF	TGTGCCACCAGCACTATACGGGGGGTCCTAAATGAGCAGTTCTTC
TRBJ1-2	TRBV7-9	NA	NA	CASSSSYGYTF	TGTGCCAGCAGCTCCAGCTATGGCTACACCTTC
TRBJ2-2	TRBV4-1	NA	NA	CASSQESRQRNTGELFF	TGCGCCAGCAGCCAAGAATCAAGACAGCGAAACACCGGGGAGCTGTTTTTT
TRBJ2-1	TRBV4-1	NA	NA	CASSQDLGRWFF	TGCGCCAGCAGCCAAGATCTCGGGCGGTGGTTCTTC
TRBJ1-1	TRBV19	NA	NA	CASSRRKEDTEAFF	TGTGCCAGTAGTCGGAGGAAAGAGGACACTGAAGCTTTCTTT
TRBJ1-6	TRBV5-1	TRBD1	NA	CASRDSSSSSYNSPLHF	TGCGCCAGCCGGGACAGTTCGTCGAGCTCCTATAATTCACCCCTCCACTTT
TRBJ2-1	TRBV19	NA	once	CASSIGGTSYNEQFF	TGTGCCAGTAGTATTGGGGGGACCTCCTACAATGAGCAGTTCTTC
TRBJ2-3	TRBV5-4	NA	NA	CASSSGPGTDTQYF	TGTGCCAGCAGCTCCGGGCCCGGGACAGATACGCAGTATTTT
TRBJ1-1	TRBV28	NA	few	CASTDRSGAFF	TGTGCCAGCACCGACCGGAGCGGGGCTTTCTTT
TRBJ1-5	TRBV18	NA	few	CASSPELRVDQPQHF	TGTGCCAGCTCACCGGAGCTCCGGGTTGATCAGCCCCAGCATTTT
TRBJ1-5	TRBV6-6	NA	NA	CASRGRAASNQPQHF	TGTGCCAGCAGGGGGAGGGCAGCCAGCAATCAGCCCCAGCATTTT
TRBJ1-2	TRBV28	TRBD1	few	CASTTQGGYGYTF	TGTGCCAGTACCACCCAGGGGGGCTATGGCTACACCTTC
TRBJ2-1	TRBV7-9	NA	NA	CASSLVAEVDNEQFF	TGTGCCAGCAGCTTAGTGGCCGAGGTCGACAATGAGCAGTTCTTC
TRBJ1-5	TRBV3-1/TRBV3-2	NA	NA	CASSQDINPGQPQHF	TGTGCCAGCAGCCAAGATATTAATCCCGGTCAGCCCCAGCATTTT
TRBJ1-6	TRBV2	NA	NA	CASSEEGTNSPLHF	TGTGCCAGCAGTGAAGAAGGAACCAATTCACCCCTCCACTTT
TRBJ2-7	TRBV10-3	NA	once	CAISAAGWYEQYF	TGTGCCATCAGTGCCGCGGGGTGGTACGAGCAGTACTTC
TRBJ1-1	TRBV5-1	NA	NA	CASSLAFAGPTEAFF	TGCGCCAGCAGCTTGGCATTTGCGGGGCCCACTGAAGCTTTCTTT
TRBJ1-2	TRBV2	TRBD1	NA	CASSEGTGGRYGYTF	TGTGCCAGCAGTGAAGGGACAGGGGGACGCTATGGCTACACCTTC
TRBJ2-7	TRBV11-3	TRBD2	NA	CASSLVRTSGTLNEQYF	TGTGCCAGCAGCTTAGTAAGGACTAGCGGTACGTTGAACGAGCAGTACTTC
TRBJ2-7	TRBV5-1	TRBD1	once	CASSFMDRVTEQYF	TGCGCCAGCAGCTTTATGGACAGGGTCACCGAGCAGTACTTC
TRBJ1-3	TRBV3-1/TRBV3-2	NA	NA	CASSRTATGNTIYF	TGTGCCAGCAGCCGGACAGCGACTGGAAACACCATATATTTT
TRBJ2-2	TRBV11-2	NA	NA	CASSLRTNTGELFF	TGTGCCAGCAGCCTAAGGACGAACACCGGGGAGCTGTTTTTT
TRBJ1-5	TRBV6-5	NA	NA	CASSSADVPNQPQHF	TGTGCCAGCAGTTCAGCGGACGTCCCTAATCAGCCCCAGCATTTT
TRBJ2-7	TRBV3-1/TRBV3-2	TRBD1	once	CASSQVPGQGYEQYF	TGTGCCAGCAGCCAAGTCCCGGGACAGGGCTACGAGCAGTACTTC
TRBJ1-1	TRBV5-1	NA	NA	CASSSDTGYMNTEAFF	TGCGCCAGCAGCTCCGATACGGGATACATGAACACTGAAGCTTTCTTT
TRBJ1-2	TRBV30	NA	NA	CAWSLGAGYTF	TGTGCCTGGAGTCTCGGGGCCGGCTACACCTTC
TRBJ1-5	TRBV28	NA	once	CASSPPRRRWPQHF	TGTGCCAGCAGCCCCCCTAGGAGGAGGTGGCCCCAGCATTTT
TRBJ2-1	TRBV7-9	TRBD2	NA	CASSAQRLAGAIEQFF	TGTGCCAGCAGCGCTCAAAGACTAGCGGGGGCGATAGAGCAGTTCTTC
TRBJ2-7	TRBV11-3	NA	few	CASSLWGPRSYEQYF	TGTGCCAGCAGCCTCTGGGGTCCCAGATCCTACGAGCAGTACTTC
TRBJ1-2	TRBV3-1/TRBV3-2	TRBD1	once	CASSPSGTGAYYGYTF	TGTGCCAGCAGCCCCAGCGGGACAGGGGCGTACTATGGCTACACCTTC
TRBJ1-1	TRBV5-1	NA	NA	CASSLESSEAFF	TGCGCCAGCAGCTTGGAAAGCTCTGAAGCTTTCTTT
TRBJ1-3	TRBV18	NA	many	CASSPGQERNTIYF	TGTGCCAGCTCACCAGGGCAGGAGAGGAACACCATATATTTT
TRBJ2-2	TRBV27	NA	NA	CASRIVVGGELFF	TGTGCCAGCAGGATCGTAGTGGGCGGGGAGCTGTTTTTT
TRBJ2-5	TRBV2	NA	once	CASSVSLMGGETQYF	TGTGCCAGCAGTGTAAGCCTCATGGGGGGAGAGACCCAGTACTTC
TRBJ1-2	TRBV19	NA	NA	CASSIDWTATIYGYTF	TGTGCCAGTAGTATAGATTGGACAGCGACGATCTATGGCTACACCTTC
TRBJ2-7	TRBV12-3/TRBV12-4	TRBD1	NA	CASRRTGEKEQYF	TGTGCCAGCAGGCGGACAGGGGAAAAAGAGCAGTACTTC
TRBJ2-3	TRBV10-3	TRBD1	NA	CAISVGTDTDTQYF	TGTGCCATCAGTGTCGGGACAGACACAGATACGCAGTATTTT
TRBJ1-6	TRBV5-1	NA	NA	CASNPGETYNSPLHF	TGCGCCAGCAATCCAGGGGAAACCTATAATTCACCCCTCCACTTT
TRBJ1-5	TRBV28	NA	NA	CASSLLQGENQPQHF	TGTGCCAGCAGTTTATTGCAGGGAGAGAATCAGCCCCAGCATTTT
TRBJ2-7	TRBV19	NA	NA	CASSIGDNQDEQYF	TGTGCCAGTAGTATAGGGGACAACCAGGACGAGCAGTACTTC
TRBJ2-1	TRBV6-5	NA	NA	CASKNPGTELGEQFF	TGTGCCAGCAAAAACCCGGGGACGGAGCTAGGGGAGCAGTTCTTC
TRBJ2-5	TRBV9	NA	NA	CASSVADREGTQYF	TGTGCCAGCAGCGTAGCCGACAGGGAGGGGACCCAGTACTTC
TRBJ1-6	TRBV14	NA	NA	CASSLTGQGRSPLHF	TGTGCCAGCAGCCTAACCGGGCAGGGTCGCTCACCCCTCCACTTT